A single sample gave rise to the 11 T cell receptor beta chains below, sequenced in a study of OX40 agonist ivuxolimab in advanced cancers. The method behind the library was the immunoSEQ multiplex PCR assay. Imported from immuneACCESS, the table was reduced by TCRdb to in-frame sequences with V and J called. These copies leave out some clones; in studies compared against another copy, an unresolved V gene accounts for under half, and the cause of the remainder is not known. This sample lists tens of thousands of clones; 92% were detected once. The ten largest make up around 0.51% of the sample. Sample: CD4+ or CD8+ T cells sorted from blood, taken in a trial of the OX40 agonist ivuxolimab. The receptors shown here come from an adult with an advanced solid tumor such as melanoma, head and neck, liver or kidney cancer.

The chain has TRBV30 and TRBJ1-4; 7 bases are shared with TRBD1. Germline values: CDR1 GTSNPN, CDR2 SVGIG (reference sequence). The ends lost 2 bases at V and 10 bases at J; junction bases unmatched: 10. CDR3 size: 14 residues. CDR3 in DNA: TGTGCCTGGAGTAGGACAGGCATGGGGGGAAAACTGTTTTTT. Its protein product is CAWSRTGMGGKLFF.

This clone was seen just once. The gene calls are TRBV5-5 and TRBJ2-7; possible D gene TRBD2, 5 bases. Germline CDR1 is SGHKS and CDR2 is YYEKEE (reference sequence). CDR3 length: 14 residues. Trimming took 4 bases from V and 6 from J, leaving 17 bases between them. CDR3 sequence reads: CASSLGGPAGEQYF. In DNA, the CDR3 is TGTGCCAGCAGCCTAGGAGGACCCGCCGGCGAGCAGTACTTC.

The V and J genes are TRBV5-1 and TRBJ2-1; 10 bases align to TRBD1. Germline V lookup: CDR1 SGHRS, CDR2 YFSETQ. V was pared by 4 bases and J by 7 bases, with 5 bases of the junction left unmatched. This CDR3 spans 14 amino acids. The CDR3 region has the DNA TGCGCCAGCAGCGTTAGGGACAGGGGAAATGAGCAGTTCTTC. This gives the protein CASSVRDRGNEQFF.

CDR3 sequence: CASAQRGDFYEQYF. CDR3 nucleotide sequence: TGTGCCAGCGCCCAACGGGGGGACTTCTACGAGCAGTACTTC. The J gene is TRBJ2-7, the V gene TRBV27; 7 nucleotides agree with TRBD2. CDR1 and CDR2 from the germline V gene are MNHEY and SMNVEV (reference sequence). Unmatched junction bases numbered 10, after V lost 8 bases and J lost 3 bases. CDR3 length equals 14 residues.

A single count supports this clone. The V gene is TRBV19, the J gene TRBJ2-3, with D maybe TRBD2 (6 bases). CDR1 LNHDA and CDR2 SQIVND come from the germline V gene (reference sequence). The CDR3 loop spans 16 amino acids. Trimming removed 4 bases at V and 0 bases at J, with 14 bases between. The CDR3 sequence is CASSTRLSGSTDTQYF. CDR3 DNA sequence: TGTGCCAGTAGTACCCGACTAAGCGGGAGCACAGATACGCAGTATTTT.

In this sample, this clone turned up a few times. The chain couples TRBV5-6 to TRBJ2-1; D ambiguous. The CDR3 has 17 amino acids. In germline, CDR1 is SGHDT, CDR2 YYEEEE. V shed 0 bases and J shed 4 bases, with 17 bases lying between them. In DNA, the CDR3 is TGTGCCAGCAGCTTGGAACGTGGGGTAATGAGTTACAATGAGCAGTTCTTC. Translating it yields CASSLERGVMSYNEQFF.

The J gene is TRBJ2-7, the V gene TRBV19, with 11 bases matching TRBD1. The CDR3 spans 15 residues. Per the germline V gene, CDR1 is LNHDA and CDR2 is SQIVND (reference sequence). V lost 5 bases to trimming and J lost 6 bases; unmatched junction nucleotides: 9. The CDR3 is CASSLRDRGSFEQYF. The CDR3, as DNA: TGTGCCAGTAGTCTCCGGGACAGGGGGAGTTTCGAGCAGTACTTC.

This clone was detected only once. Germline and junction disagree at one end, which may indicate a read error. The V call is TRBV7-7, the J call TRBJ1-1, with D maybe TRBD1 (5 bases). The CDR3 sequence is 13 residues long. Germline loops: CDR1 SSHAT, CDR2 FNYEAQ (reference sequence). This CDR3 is CASSLHGGTEAFF. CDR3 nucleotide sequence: TGTGCTAGCAGCCTCCATGGGGGCACTGAAGCTTTCTTT. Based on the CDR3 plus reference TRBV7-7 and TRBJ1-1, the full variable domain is GAGVSQSPRYKVTKRGQDVTLRCDPISSHATLYWYQQALGQGPEFLTYFNYEAQPDKSGLPSDRFSAERPEGSISTLTIQRTEQRDSAMYRCASSLHGGTEAFFGQGTRLTVV.

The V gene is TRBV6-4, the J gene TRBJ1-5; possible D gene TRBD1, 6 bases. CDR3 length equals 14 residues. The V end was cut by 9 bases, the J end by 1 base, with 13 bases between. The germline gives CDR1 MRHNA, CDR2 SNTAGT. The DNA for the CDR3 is TGTGCCAGGGGGGAGGGGGGAAGCAATCAGCCCCAGCATTTT. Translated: CARGEGGSNQPQHF.

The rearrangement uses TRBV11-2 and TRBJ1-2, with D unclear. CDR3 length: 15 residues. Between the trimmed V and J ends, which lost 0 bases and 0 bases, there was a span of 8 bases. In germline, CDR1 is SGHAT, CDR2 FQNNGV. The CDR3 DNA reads TGTGCCAGCAGCTTAGATCGGATAGCTAACTATGGCTACACCTTC. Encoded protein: CASSLDRIANYGYTF.

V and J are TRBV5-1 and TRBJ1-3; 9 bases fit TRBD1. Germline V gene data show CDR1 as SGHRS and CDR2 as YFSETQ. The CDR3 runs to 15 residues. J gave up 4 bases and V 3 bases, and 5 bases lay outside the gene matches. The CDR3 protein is CASSSGQGVGNTIYF. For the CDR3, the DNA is TGCGCCAGCAGCTCGGGACAGGGTGTAGGAAACACCATATATTTT.